This TCR beta chain originates from a study of blood T cell repertoires in COVID-19. The overall study: The cDNA or gDNA used as material had been derived from T cells, B-cell-depleted T cells, or PBMCs.

Trimming cost V 6 bases and J 2 bases; bases outside gene matches: 4. Germline V gene lookup returns CDR1 SNHLY and CDR2 FYNNEI. The CDR3 loop spans 13 amino acids. As originally analysed: Amplified reference gene primers provided the basis for estimating nucleated cell counts. Measured with immunoSEQ multiplex PCR; TCRdb has only the in-frame clones, and not every one. The D gene and trimming were derived from the DNA, and the V and J assignments and clone size from that table. The sample contains 300,000 to 400,000 clones, approximately 88% of which appear only once. Cohort placement rested on clinical history that participants reported themselves. Donors in Cohort 3 counted as recovered after two negative PCRs, clearance, or symptom resolution.

The V and J genes are TRBV2 and TRBJ2-7, with 7 bases matching TRBD1. This clonotype was obtained from a man between 25 and 39 years old who had recovered from COVID-19. The sample was PBMCs or T cells enriched from blood (not recorded which). CDR3 sequence (DNA): TGTGCCAGCAGGAGGGGACAGACCTACGAGCAGTACTTC. Protein: CASRRGQTYEQYF.